A selection of T cell receptor beta chains follows, all from one sample in a study of cytotoxic CD8 clonotypes in ibrutinib-treated CLL. Only in-frame clones appear in the TCRdb table, and some are missing; sequencing was by immunoSEQ multiplex PCR. Here the sample spans roughly 63,000 clones, less than 75% being singletons. Material: PBMCs, obtained after 12 months of ibrutinib treatment. These receptors were collected from a human donor with chronic lymphocytic leukemia. CDR3s leave out the opening cysteine and the closing phenylalanine or tryptophan. The D gene is left open where the match is weak.

>TRBD1|TRBJ1-1|TRBV6-5|14
ASSYRPGQGNTEAF
>.|TRBJ2-2|TRBV6-4|12
ASSAASLGGELF
>.|TRBJ2-5|TRBV5-6|11
ASSFPTWETQY
>.|TRBJ2-5|TRBV7-2|11
ASTRPPTGTQY
>.|TRBJ1-6|TRBV10-3|13
ASSSSFLGGSPLH
>.|TRBJ2-3|TRBV7-7|11
ASSLSRGDTQY
>.|TRBJ1-2|TRBV6-1|11
ASSRRGAGGYT
>.|TRBJ1-6|TRBV2|10
ASKPQNSPLH
>.|TRBJ2-6|TRBV5-4|14
ASNLGSGSGANVLT
>.|TRBJ2-2|TRBV18|12
ATRTWVTTGELF